Following are 13 T cell receptor beta chains from one sample sequenced in a study of T cells in Graves' hyperthyroidism and ophthalmopathy. RNA transcripts gave rise to amplified TCR beta CDR3 regions. A set of HTBI primers served as the primers for a first-round RT-PCR of the TCR CDR3. TCRdb recomputed calls from the multiplex PCR reads with MiXCR, one row per CDR3 protein. Counted here are about 350,000 distinct CDR3 sequences, approximately 20% occurring once; the ten biggest clones make up 3.7%. What was sequenced was blood. All receptors come from a woman in her late teens or twenties with Graves' hyperthyroidism.

This clonotype was detected only a few times. This chain connects TRBV5-1 to TRBJ1-5, with D possibly being TRBD1 (6 bases). The V end lost 0 bases, the J end lost 4 bases, and 8 bases lay between the germline ends. The CDR3 totals 14 residues. From germline, CDR1 is SGHRS and CDR2 YFSETQ. The CDR3 DNA reads as TGCGCCAGCAGCTTGGGACAGGATAATCAGCCCCAGCATTTT. This codes for CASSLGQDNQPQHF.

V gene TRBV6-1 combines with J gene TRBJ2-7; tentatively, D is TRBD2 (5 bases). The CDR3 has 13 amino acids. V lost 6 bases to trimming and J lost 6 bases, with 15 bases between them. Germline CDR1 and CDR2: MNHNS and SASEGT. DNA for the CDR3: TGTGCCAGCAGCTTCGGGATTTCGGGCGAGCAGTACTTC. Translation: CASSFGISGEQYF.

This clonotype was found many times. The V gene is TRBV11-2, the J gene TRBJ2-7; 8 bases match TRBD2. Germline CDR1 and CDR2: SGHAT and FQNNGV. This CDR3 has 14 amino acids. With 3 bases clipped from V and 6 bases from J, the junction kept 7 bases outside the gene matches. For the CDR3, the DNA is TGTGCCAGCAGCTTGGGCGGGGGGAGTCGCGAGCAGTACTTC. Translating gives CASSLGGGSREQYF. Combining the CDR3 with reference TRBV11-2 and TRBJ2-7 gives the whole variable domain EAGVAQSPRYKIIEKRQSVAFWCNPISGHATLYWYQQILGQGPKLLIQFQNNGVVDDSQLPKDRFSAERLKGVDSTLKIQPAKLEDSAVYLCASSLGGGSREQYFGPGTRLTVT.

This clonotype was observed at least ten times. The chain couples TRBV6-5 to TRBJ1-1; tentatively, D is TRBD1 (6 bases). CDR3 length equals 16 residues. The V gene lost 6 bases and the J gene lost 5 bases, with 22 bases spanning the gap. Per the germline V gene, CDR1 is MNHEY and CDR2 is SVGAGI. In DNA, the CDR3 is TGTGCCAGCAGGGGGGGGGGCAGGGGCCTTCGGACTGAAGCTTTCTTT. It is translated as CASRGGGRGLRTEAFF.

This clonotype was found many times. A read error is possible here, since a much larger clone lies one base away. The J gene is TRBJ1-3, the V gene TRBV28; unclear D gene. The CDR3 sequence is 14 residues long. Germline V CDR1 and CDR2: MDHEN, SYDVKM. Between the trimmed V and J ends, which lost 3 bases and 0 bases, there was a span of 6 bases. The CDR3, as DNA: TGTGCCAGCAGTTTCAGGAGCTCTGGAAACACCATATATTTT. Its protein product is CASSFRSSGNTIYF.

There are many counts of this clonotype. The rearrangement uses TRBV6-5 and TRBJ1-5, with D uncertain. The CDR3 spans 16 residues. Per the germline V gene, CDR1 is MNHEY and CDR2 is SVGAGI. Trimming left V 0 bases short and J 3 bases short, with 12 bases between. This chain's CDR3 is CASSYSTPHYNQPQHF. The CDR3, as DNA: TGTGCCAGCAGTTACTCGACTCCCCACTACAATCAGCCCCAGCATTTT.

This clonotype has only a few counts. The chain carries TRBV9 and TRBJ2-5, with D perhaps being TRBD1 or TRBD2 (6 bases each). The CDR3 extends over 15 amino acids. Trimming stripped 0 bases from V and 4 bases from J, with 13 bases between. Per germline, CDR1 SGDLS and CDR2 YYNGEE. The CDR3 DNA sequence: TGTGCCAGCAGCGTAGAAGGGGGGCCCGGAGAGACCCAGTACTTC. Protein: CASSVEGGPGETQYF.

This clonotype has at least ten counts. The chain employs TRBV6-5 and TRBJ1-1; D unresolved. The germline V gene has CDR1 MNHEY and CDR2 SVGAGI. Trimming shortened V by 4 bases and J by 0 bases, and 9 bases separated the two germline ends. The CDR3 is 14 residues long. The CDR3 DNA sequence: TGTGCCAGCAGTTTTGGCTTTATGAACACTGAAGCTTTCTTT. Its translation is CASSFGFMNTEAFF.

This clonotype has at least ten counts. The genes are TRBV15 and TRBJ2-4; TRBD1 matches at 9 bases. The CDR3 contains 17 residues. Germline loops: CDR1 LNHNV, CDR2 YYDKDF (reference sequence). After removal of 1 base from V and 2 bases from J, the junction contained 6 bases not matched to a gene. The CDR3, as DNA: TGTGCCACCAGCAGAGCGGGGACAGGGCGGTCCAAAAACATTCAGTACTTC. This gives the protein CATSRAGTGRSKNIQYF.

This clonotype has a count of ten or more. The chain recombines TRBV27 with TRBJ1-1; 8 positions match TRBD1. The CDR3 is 15 residues long. Trimming removed 2 bases from V and 4 bases from J; junction bases left unmatched: 6. In germline, CDR1 is MNHEY, CDR2 SMNVEV (reference sequence). Here the CDR3 reads CASSLGQGMVTEAFF. DNA of the CDR3: TGTGCCAGCAGTTTAGGACAGGGAATGGTCACTGAAGCTTTCTTT.

This clonotype was picked up one time. CDR3 residues: CSVQGTGVKFYEQYF. The CDR3, as DNA: TGCAGCGTGCAGGGGACAGGGGTGAAGTTCTACGAGCAGTACTTC. The chain is built from TRBV29-1 and TRBJ2-7; 10 bases agree with TRBD1. Germline values: CDR1 SQVTM, CDR2 ANQGSEA. This CDR3 is built from 15 residues. The J segment lost 3 bases and the V segment lost 6 bases, leaving 11 bases of the junction unmatched.

This clonotype was counted ten times or more. The chain carries TRBV27 and TRBJ1-5; 8 bases align to TRBD1. The CDR3 totals 14 residues. Germline-derived CDR1 and CDR2 are MNHEY and SMNVEV (reference sequence). After removal of 6 bases from V and 7 bases from J, the junction contained 8 bases not matched to a gene. The chain's CDR3 is CASSQGQGRQPQHF. CDR3 in DNA: TGTGCCAGCAGCCAAGGACAGGGTAGACAGCCCCAGCATTTT.

The rearrangement uses TRBV15 and TRBJ2-7, with D unclear. The CDR3 contains 13 residues. The V gene's germline CDR1 is LNHNV and CDR2 YYDKDF (reference sequence). Trimming stripped 3 bases from V and 1 base from J, with 7 bases between. The CDR3 protein is CATSRYPSYEQYF. The CDR3 nucleotides are TGTGCCACCAGCAGGTACCCGTCCTACGAGCAGTACTTC.